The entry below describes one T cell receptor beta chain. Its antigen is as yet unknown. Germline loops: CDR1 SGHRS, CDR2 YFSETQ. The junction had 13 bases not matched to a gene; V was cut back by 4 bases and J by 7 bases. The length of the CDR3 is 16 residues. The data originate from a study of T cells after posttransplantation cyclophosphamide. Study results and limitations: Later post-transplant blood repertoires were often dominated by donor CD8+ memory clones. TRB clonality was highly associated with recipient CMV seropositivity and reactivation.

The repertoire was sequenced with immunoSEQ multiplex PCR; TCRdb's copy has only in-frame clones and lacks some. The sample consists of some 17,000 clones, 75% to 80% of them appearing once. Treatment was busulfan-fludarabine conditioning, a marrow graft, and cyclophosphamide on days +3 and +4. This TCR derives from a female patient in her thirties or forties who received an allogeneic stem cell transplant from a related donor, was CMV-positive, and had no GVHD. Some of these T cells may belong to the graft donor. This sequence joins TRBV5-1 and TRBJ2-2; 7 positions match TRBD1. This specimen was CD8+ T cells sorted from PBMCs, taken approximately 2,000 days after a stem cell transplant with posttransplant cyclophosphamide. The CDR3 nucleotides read TGCGCCAGCAGCAAGGACAGGAGAGCCTCGGGCGGGGAGCTGTTTTTT. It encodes CASSKDRRASGGELFF.